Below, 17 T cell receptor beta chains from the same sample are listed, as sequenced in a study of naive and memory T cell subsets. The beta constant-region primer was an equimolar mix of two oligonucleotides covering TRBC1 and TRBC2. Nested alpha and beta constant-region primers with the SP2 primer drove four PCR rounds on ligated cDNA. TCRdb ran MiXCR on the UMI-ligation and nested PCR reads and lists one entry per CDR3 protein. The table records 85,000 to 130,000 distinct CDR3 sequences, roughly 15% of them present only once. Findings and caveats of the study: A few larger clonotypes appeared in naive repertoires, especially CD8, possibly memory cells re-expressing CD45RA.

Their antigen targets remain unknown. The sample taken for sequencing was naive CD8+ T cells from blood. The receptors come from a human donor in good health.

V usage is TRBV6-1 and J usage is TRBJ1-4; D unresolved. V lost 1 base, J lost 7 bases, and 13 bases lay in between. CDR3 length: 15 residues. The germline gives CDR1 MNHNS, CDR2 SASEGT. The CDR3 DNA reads TGTGCCAGCAGTGAAGGAGGTATGCGAGGTGAAAAACTGTTTTTT. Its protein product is CASSEGGMRGEKLFF.

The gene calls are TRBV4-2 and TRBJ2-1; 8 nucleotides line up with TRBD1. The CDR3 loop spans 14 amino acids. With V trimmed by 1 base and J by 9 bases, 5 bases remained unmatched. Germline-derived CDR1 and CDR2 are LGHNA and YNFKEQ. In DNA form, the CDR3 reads TGTGCCAGCAGCCAAGTCCAGGGGGCTGGTGAGCAGTTCTTC. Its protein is CASSQVQGAGEQFF.

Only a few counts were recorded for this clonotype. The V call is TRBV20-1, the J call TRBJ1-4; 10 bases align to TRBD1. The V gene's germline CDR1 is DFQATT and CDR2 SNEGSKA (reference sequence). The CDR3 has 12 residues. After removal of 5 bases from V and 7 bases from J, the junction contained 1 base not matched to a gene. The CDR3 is CSAGDRGEKLFF. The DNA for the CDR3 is TGCAGTGCTGGGGACAGGGGTGAAAAACTGTTTTTT.

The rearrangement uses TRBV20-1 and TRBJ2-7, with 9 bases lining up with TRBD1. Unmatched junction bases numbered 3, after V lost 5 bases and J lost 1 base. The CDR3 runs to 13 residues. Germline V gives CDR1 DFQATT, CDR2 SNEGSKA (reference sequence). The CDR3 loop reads CSASTGGSYEQYF. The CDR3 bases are TGCAGTGCTTCGACAGGGGGATCCTACGAGCAGTACTTC.

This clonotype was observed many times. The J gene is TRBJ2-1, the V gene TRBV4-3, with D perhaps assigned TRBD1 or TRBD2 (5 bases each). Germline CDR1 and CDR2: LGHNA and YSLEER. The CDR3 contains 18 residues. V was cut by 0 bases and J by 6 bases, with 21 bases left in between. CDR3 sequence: CASSQDGGAPAGGNEQFF. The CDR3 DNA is TGCGCCAGCAGCCAAGATGGTGGGGCGCCCGCGGGTGGCAATGAGCAGTTCTTC.

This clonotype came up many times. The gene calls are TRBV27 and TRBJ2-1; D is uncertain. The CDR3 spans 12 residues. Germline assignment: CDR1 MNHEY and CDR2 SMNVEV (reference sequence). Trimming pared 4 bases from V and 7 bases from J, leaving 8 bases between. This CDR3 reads CASSYGGNEQFF. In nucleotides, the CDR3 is TGTGCCAGCAGTTATGGCGGAAATGAGCAGTTCTTC.

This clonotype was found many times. DNA of the CDR3: TGTGCCAGCACCCGCGTCCACGAGCAGTACTTC. It codes for CASTRVHEQYF. The V gene is TRBV12-3 or TRBV12-4, the J gene TRBJ2-7; D gene uncertain. The CDR3 runs to 11 residues. V was pared by 7 bases and J by 5 bases, with 9 bases between.

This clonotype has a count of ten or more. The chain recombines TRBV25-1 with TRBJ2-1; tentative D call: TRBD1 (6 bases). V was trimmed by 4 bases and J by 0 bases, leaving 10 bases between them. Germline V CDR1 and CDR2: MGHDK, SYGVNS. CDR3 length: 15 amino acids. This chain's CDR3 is CASSGQASSYNEQFF. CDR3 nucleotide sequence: TGTGCCAGCAGTGGACAGGCCAGCTCCTACAATGAGCAGTTCTTC.

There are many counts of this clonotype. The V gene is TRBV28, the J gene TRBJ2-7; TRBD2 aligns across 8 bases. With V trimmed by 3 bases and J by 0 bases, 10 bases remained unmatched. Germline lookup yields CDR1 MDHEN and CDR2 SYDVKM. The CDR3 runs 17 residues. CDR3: CASSLSWGGGNSYEQYF. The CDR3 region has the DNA TGTGCCAGCAGTTTGTCTTGGGGCGGGGGGAACTCCTACGAGCAGTACTTC. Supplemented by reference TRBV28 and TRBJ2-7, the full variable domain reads DVKVTQSSRYLVKRTGEKVFLECVQDMDHENMFWYRQDPGLGLRLIYFSYDVKMKEKGDIPEGYSVSREKKERFSLILESASTNQTSMYLCASSLSWGGGNSYEQYFGPGTRLTVT.

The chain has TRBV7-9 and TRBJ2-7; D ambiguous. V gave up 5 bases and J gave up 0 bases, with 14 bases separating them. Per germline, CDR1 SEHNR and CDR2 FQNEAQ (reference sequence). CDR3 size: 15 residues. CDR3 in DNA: TGTGCCAGCAGCCCCCGGGTACTCAGCTCCTACGAGCAGTACTTC. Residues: CASSPRVLSSYEQYF.

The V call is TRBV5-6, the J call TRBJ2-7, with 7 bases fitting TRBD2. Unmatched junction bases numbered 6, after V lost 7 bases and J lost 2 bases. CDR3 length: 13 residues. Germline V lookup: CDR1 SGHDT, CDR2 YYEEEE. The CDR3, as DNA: TGTGCCAGCCTAGCGGCTCCGGCCTACGAGCAGTACTTC. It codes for CASLAAPAYEQYF.

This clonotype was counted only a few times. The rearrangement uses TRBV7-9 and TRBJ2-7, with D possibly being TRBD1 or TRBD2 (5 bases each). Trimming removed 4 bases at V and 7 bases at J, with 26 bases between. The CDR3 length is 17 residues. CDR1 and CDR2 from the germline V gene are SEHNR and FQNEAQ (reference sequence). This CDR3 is CASSSSVMLLGAPEQYF. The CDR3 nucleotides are TGTGCCAGCAGCTCTAGTGTCATGCTACTCGGGGCCCCGGAGCAGTACTTC.

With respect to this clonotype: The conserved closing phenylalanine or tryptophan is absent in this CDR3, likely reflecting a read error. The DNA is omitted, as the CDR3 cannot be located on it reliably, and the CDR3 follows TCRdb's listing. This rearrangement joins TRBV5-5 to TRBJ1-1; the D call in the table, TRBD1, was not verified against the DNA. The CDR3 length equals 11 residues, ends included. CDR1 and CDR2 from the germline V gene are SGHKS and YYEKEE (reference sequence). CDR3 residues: CASSSIDRDIL.

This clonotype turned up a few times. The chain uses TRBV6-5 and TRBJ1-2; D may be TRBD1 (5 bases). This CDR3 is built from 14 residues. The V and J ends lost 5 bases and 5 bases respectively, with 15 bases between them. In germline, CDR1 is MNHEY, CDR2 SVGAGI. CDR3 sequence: CASSPGLRGYGYTF. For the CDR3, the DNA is TGTGCCAGCAGTCCAGGGCTGCGGGGATATGGCTACACCTTC.

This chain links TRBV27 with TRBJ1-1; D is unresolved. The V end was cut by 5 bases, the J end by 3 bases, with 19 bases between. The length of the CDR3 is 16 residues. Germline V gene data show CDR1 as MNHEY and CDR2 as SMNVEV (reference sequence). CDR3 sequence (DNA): TGTGCCAGCAGTGCCGGCGGCCCAATAATCGACACTGAAGCTTTCTTT. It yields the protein CASSAGGPIIDTEAFF.

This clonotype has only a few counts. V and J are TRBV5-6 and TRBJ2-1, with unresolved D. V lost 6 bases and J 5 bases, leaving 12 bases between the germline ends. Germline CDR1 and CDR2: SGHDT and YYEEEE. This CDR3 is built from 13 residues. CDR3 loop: CASTYLTNNEQFF. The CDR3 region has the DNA TGTGCCAGCACTTACCTTACAAACAATGAGCAGTTCTTC.

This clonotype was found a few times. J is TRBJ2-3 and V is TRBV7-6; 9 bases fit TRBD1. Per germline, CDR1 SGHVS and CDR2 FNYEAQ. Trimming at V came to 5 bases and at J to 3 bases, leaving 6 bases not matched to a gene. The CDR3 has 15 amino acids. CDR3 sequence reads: CASSPRGQGTDTQYF. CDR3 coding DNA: TGTGCCAGCAGCCCCAGGGGACAGGGTACAGATACGCAGTATTTT.